The 32 T cell receptor beta chains below were found in one sample sequenced in a study of blood T cell repertoires in COVID-19. TCRdb's table, derived via immunoSEQ multiplex PCR, lists solely in-frame clones and lacks some. The sample consists of 150,000 or so clones, roughly four fifths of them appearing once. Sequenced: peripheral blood. These receptor sequences come from an elderly man with acute or convalescent COVID-19.

The chain has TRBV14 and TRBJ2-3; TRBD2 aligns across 12 bases. The V and J ends lost 4 bases and 2 bases, in that order; junction bases with no gene match: 4. Germline lookup yields CDR1 SGHDN and CDR2 FVKESK. The CDR3 extends over 16 amino acids. The CDR3 DNA reads as TGTGCCAGCAGCCGATGGACTAGCGGGGCCACAGATACGCAGTATTTT. Protein: CASSRWTSGATDTQYF.

The V and J genes are TRBV2 and TRBJ2-3, with TRBD2 matching 11 bases. The CDR3 is 17 amino acids. Germline CDR1 SNHLY, CDR2 FYNNEI. The junction had 9 bases not matched to a gene; V was cut back by 3 bases and J by 4 bases. The CDR3 loop reads CASSEQTSGVWADTQYF. In DNA form, the CDR3 reads TGTGCCAGCAGTGAGCAGACTAGCGGGGTGTGGGCAGATACGCAGTATTTT.

This chain joins TRBV21-1 and TRBJ1-5. TRBV21-1 is a pseudogene locus. This CDR3 region has 15 residues. CDR3 amino acids: CAPTAREGGGQPQHF. CDR3 DNA sequence: TGTGCCCCCACCGCCAGAGAAGGTGGAGGGCAGCCCCAGCATTTT.

The CDR3 DNA is TGTGCCAGCAGCCAAGATCTACTTGACACCATATATTTT. It codes for CASSQDLLDTIYF. The chain recombines TRBV4-2 with TRBJ1-3; D uncertain. V dropped 0 bases and J dropped 8 bases, with 8 bases sitting between them. CDR3 length equals 13 residues. The germline CDR1 and CDR2 sequences are LGHNA and YNFKEQ.

The genes are TRBV11-3 and TRBJ1-1; 7 positions match TRBD1. CDR1 is SGHNT, CDR2 YENEEA, per germline. With 4 bases clipped from V and 5 bases from J, the junction kept 16 bases outside the gene matches. This CDR3 contains 17 residues. The DNA for the CDR3 is TGTGCCAGCAGCTCTCCAGTAGGGGGCGAATGGCGGACTGAAGCTTTCTTT. Its protein product is CASSSPVGGEWRTEAFF.

This rearrangement joins TRBV5-6 to TRBJ2-7, with D tentatively TRBD2 (7 bases). The V end was cut by 4 bases, the J end by 1 base, with 21 bases between. This CDR3 has 17 amino acids. The V gene's germline CDR1 is SGHDT and CDR2 YYEEEE. The CDR3 protein is CASSGRPGGARSYEQYV. The CDR3 region has the DNA TGTGCCAGCAGCGGGCGCCCTGGGGGGGCGCGGTCCTACGAGCAGTACGTC.

V gene TRBV30 combines with J gene TRBJ2-3; 11 nucleotides line up with TRBD2. The CDR3 extends over 14 amino acids. Trimming cost V 5 bases and J 3 bases; bases outside gene matches: 4. Germline assignment: CDR1 GTSNPN and CDR2 SVGIG (reference sequence). The CDR3 nucleotides are TGTGCCTGGGGTGGACTAGCGGGTACAGATACGCAGTATTTT. This sequence encodes CAWGGLAGTDTQYF.

The rearrangement joins TRBV19 to TRBJ1-2; 8 bases align to TRBD1. V lost 1 base, J lost 6 bases, and 7 bases stayed unmatched. CDR3 length: 15 amino acids. The germline CDR1 and CDR2 sequences are LNHDA and SQIVND (reference sequence). CDR3 sequence (DNA): TGTGCCAGTAGTATAGTAACAGGGGGATATCATGGCTACACCTTC. The encoded protein is CASSIVTGGYHGYTF.

J is TRBJ2-7 and V is TRBV10-2; unclear D gene. Germline CDR1 reads WSHSY; CDR2 reads SAAADI. This CDR3 is built from 14 residues. V lost 6 bases and J lost 1, with 13 bases in between. This CDR3 reads CASRENRKSYEQYV. The CDR3 region has the DNA TGCGCCAGCAGAGAGAACAGAAAGTCCTACGAGCAGTACGTC.

The chain uses TRBV11-2 and TRBJ2-3, with 10 bases that match TRBD2. Germline CDR1 is SGHAT and CDR2 is FQNNGV. The CDR3 sequence is 16 residues long. V was pared by 3 bases and J by 2 bases, with 5 bases of the junction left unmatched. CDR3 coding DNA: TGTGCCAGCAGCTTCGGACTAGCGGAGTACACAGATACGCAGTATTTT. Amino acids: CASSFGLAEYTDTQYF.

This chain joins TRBV10-3 and TRBJ2-7; D is unclear. The CDR3 consists of 13 residues. Per germline, CDR1 ENHRY and CDR2 SYGVKD. V dropped 8 bases and J dropped 3 bases, with 14 bases sitting between them. The CDR3 protein is CAIGFEEDYEQYF. In DNA, the CDR3 is TGTGCCATCGGCTTTGAGGAAGACTACGAGCAGTACTTC.

The DNA for the CDR3 is TGTGCCAGCACCGAACAAAATGAGCAGTTCTTC. Protein sequence: CASTEQNEQFF. The chain recombines TRBV7-2 with TRBJ2-1, with unresolved D. Germline values: CDR1 SGHTA, CDR2 FQGNSA. This CDR3 region has 11 residues. The V end was cut by 7 bases, the J end by 7 bases, with 8 bases between.

V is TRBV18 and J is TRBJ2-3; TRBD2 agrees at 12 bases. Losses at the gene ends were 2 bases for V and 5 bases for J; bases not matched to a gene: 8. CDR3 length: 17 residues. Germline loops: CDR1 KGHSH, CDR2 LQKENI. This CDR3 reads CASSPFASGGALDTQYF. In DNA form, the CDR3 reads TGTGCCAGCTCACCATTCGCTAGCGGGGGGGCCCTAGATACGCAGTATTTT. The whole variable domain, remainder taken from reference TRBV18 and TRBJ2-3, is NAGVMQNPRHLVRRRGQEARLRCSPMKGHSHVYWYRQLPEEGLKFMVYLQKENIIDESGMPKERFSAEFPKEGPSILRIQQVVRGDSAAYFCASSPFASGGALDTQYFGPGTRLTVL.

This chain links TRBV5-4 with TRBJ1-6, with TRBD1 identical over 9 bases. The CDR3 length is 13 residues. Germline CDR1 and CDR2: SGHNT and YYREEE (reference sequence). The trim removed 0 bases at V and 17 bases at J, leaving 6 bases unmatched. CDR3 sequence: CASSLAGQGEIHF. The CDR3 DNA reads TGTGCCAGCAGCTTGGCGGGACAGGGCGAAATCCACTTT.

This clone was seen more than once but under ten times. The chain uses TRBV11-3 and TRBJ1-2; D unclear. From germline, CDR1 is SGHNT and CDR2 YENEEA. V was clipped by 0 bases and J by 8 bases, with 13 bases between them. The CDR3 contains 14 residues. DNA for the CDR3: TGTGCCAGCAGCTTAGAGGGTCAGGCTGGAGGCTACACCTTC. It codes for CASSLEGQAGGYTF.

V usage is TRBV6-5 and J usage is TRBJ2-3; 9 bases map to TRBD1. The CDR3 has 15 residues. J lost 3 bases, V lost 6 bases, and 7 bases had no gene match. Germline CDR1 and CDR2: MNHEY and SVGAGI. As DNA, the CDR3 is TGTGCCAGCAGCGCGGGACAGGGTAGGACAGATACGCAGTATTTT. Its translation is CASSAGQGRTDTQYF.

This clone was recorded once. The J gene is TRBJ2-3, the V gene TRBV28; 10 nucleotides line up with TRBD2. Germline CDR1 reads MDHEN; CDR2 reads SYDVKM. The CDR3 runs to 11 residues. Trimming removed 6 bases from V and 13 bases from J; junction bases left unmatched: 4. CDR3 region: CASSSSGGEYF. The DNA for the CDR3 is TGTGCCAGCAGCTCTAGCGGGGGCGAGTATTTT.

The chain couples TRBV11-2 to TRBJ2-5, with D tentatively TRBD1 (5 bases). Germline loops: CDR1 SGHAT, CDR2 FQNNGV. Deletions cut 2 bases from V and 7 bases from J, with 11 bases between. The CDR3 spans 13 residues. CDR3 nucleotide sequence: TGTGCCAGCAGCTTATCACCTCAGGGGACCCAGTACTTC. It encodes CASSLSPQGTQYF.

The chain uses TRBV7-8 and TRBJ2-1; D is perhaps TRBD1 (6 bases). This CDR3 is 16 amino acids long. V was trimmed by 2 bases and J by 3 bases, leaving 14 bases between them. The V gene's germline CDR1 is SGHVS and CDR2 FQNEAQ. CDR3 coding DNA: TGTGCCAGCAGCTTAAGAGGGGGTAACGTCTACAATGAGCAGTTCTTC. Translation: CASSLRGGNVYNEQFF.

The genes are TRBV5-1 and TRBJ1-2; D is unclear. The V gene lost 4 bases and the J gene lost 0 bases, with 10 bases spanning the gap. CDR1 and CDR2 from the germline V gene are SGHRS and YFSETQ. The CDR3 spans 14 residues. CDR3 residues: CASSQETANYGYTF. CDR3 coding DNA: TGCGCCAGCAGCCAAGAAACAGCTAACTATGGCTACACCTTC.

This CDR3 is CASSEGGTGGVRETQYF. For the CDR3, the DNA is TGTGCCAGCAGTGAAGGGGGGACAGGGGGCGTTCGGGAGACCCAGTACTTC. The V call is TRBV2, the J call TRBJ2-5; 12 positions match TRBD1. J gave up 5 bases and V 1 base, and 8 bases lay outside the gene matches. CDR3 length: 17 amino acids. Germline V gene sequence: CDR1 SNHLY, CDR2 FYNNEI. The variable domain in full, completed from reference TRBV2 and TRBJ2-5, reads EPEVTQTPSHQVTQMGQEVILRCVPISNHLYFYWYRQILGQKVEFLVSFYNNEISEKSEIFDDQFSVERPDGSNFTLKIRSTKLEDSAMYFCASSEGGTGGVRETQYFGPGTRLLVL.

The chain carries TRBV6-2 or TRBV6-3 and TRBJ2-1, with TRBD2 matching 8 bases. The CDR3 totals 17 residues. CDR1 and CDR2 (germline): MNHEY, SVGEGT. The V and J ends lost 0 bases and 2 bases, in that order; junction bases with no gene match: 6. The chain's CDR3 is CASSYSRSGGPYNEQFF. In DNA, the CDR3 is TGTGCCAGCAGTTACTCCCGGAGCGGGGGACCCTACAATGAGCAGTTCTTC.

This chain joins TRBV5-6 and TRBJ1-3; TRBD1 matches 8 bases. Germline loops: CDR1 SGHDT, CDR2 YYEEEE. The CDR3 is 16 amino acids. V was pared by 4 bases and J by 0 bases, with 6 bases of the junction left unmatched. CDR3 amino acids: CASSRDRGSSGNTIYF. The CDR3 DNA reads TGTGCCAGCAGCCGCGACAGGGGTAGCTCTGGAAACACCATATATTTT. The full variable domain, rest sourced from reference TRBV5-6 and TRBJ1-3, is DAGVTQSPTHLIKTRGQQVTLRCSPKSGHDTVSWYQQALGQGPQFIFQYYEEEERQRGNFPDRFSGHQFPNYSSELNVNALLLGDSALYLCASSRDRGSSGNTIYFGEGSWLTVV.

CDR3 DNA: TGTGCCAGCAGCTTAGCCGGGACTCCCTACAATGAGCAGTTCTTC. Amino acid sequence: CASSLAGTPYNEQFF. The J gene is TRBJ2-1, the V gene TRBV7-2, with D possibly being TRBD2 (6 bases). The CDR3 length is 15 residues. The germline V and J ends were trimmed by 0 bases and 2 bases, with 8 bases remaining between them. Germline CDR1 is SGHTA and CDR2 is FQGNSA.

The sample holds a few counts of this clone. V gene TRBV5-5 combines with J gene TRBJ2-5; a weak D match, TRBD2 (5 bases). V dropped 3 bases and J dropped 2 bases, with 11 bases sitting between them. The CDR3 is 14 amino acids. Germline V gene lookup returns CDR1 SGHKS and CDR2 YYEKEE (reference sequence). DNA of the CDR3: TGTGCCAGCAGCTACATACGGGGACAAGAGACCCAGTACTTC. Translating gives CASSYIRGQETQYF. Drawing the rest from reference TRBV5-5 and TRBJ2-5, the complete variable domain is DAGVTQSPTHLIKTRGQQVTLRCSPISGHKSVSWYQQVLGQGPQFIFQYYEKEERGRGNFPDRFSARQFPNYSSELNVNALLLGDSALYLCASSYIRGQETQYFGPGTRLLVL.

V is TRBV3-1 (or the pseudogene TRBV3-2) and J is TRBJ2-3; the match to TRBD2 covers 10 bases. The CDR3 runs 18 residues. V lost 0 bases, J lost 1 base, and 7 bases stayed unmatched. Germline CDR1 and CDR2: LGHDT and YNNKEL (reference sequence). The CDR3 DNA is TGTGCCAGCAGCCAAGAGGCCCCTGGGACTAGCGGCACAGATACGCAGTATTTT. Translated, it gives CASSQEAPGTSGTDTQYF.

This clone came up once. The chain joins TRBV19 to TRBJ1-1, with a weak D call TRBD1 (5 bases). V was clipped by 11 bases and J by 0 bases, with 13 bases between them. The CDR3 runs 13 residues. The V gene's germline CDR1 is LNHDA and CDR2 SQIVND (reference sequence). CDR3 residues: CAASKDMNTEAFF. The CDR3 DNA reads as TGTGCCGCGTCGAAGGACATGAACACTGAAGCTTTCTTT.

J is TRBJ1-1 and V is TRBV6-5; 7 bases map to TRBD1. The CDR3 contains 16 residues. Trimming at V came to 6 bases and at J to 7 bases, leaving 17 bases not matched to a gene. Per germline, CDR1 MNHEY and CDR2 SVGAGI. The CDR3, as DNA: TGTGCCAGCAGCTACCGGACAGGCCCCGGCGACGGTGAAGCTTTCTTT. Translation gives CASSYRTGPGDGEAFF.

This clone was seen more than once but under ten times. The V call is TRBV28, the J call TRBJ1-2, with a weak D call TRBD1 (5 bases). This CDR3 has 14 residues. V was shortened by 7 bases and J by 1 base, with 13 bases between the two germline ends. The germline gives CDR1 MDHEN, CDR2 SYDVKM. CDR3 sequence reads: CASNTPGFNYGYTF. The CDR3 region has the DNA TGTGCCAGCAATACACCAGGGTTTAACTATGGCTACACCTTC.

The chain is built from TRBV19 and TRBJ1-6; D is possibly TRBD1 (6 bases). Germline lookup yields CDR1 LNHDA and CDR2 SQIVND (reference sequence). This CDR3 contains 16 residues. Trimming took 6 bases from V and 5 from J, leaving 17 bases between them. The DNA for the CDR3 is TGTGCCAGTAGCACCAAAACAGGGATTAATAATTCACCCCTCCACTTT. It yields the protein CASSTKTGINNSPLHF.

The chain combines TRBV6-1 with TRBJ2-5; 8 bases are shared with TRBD2. Trimming cost V 2 bases and J 5 bases; bases outside gene matches: 10. The CDR3 runs to 16 residues. Germline CDR1 and CDR2: MNHNS and SASEGT. The CDR3 reads CASSESLSGGRETQYF. The CDR3 DNA follows: TGTGCCAGCAGTGAATCTCTTTCGGGGGGGCGTGAGACCCAGTACTTC.

For the CDR3, the DNA is TGTGCCAGCAGTTTATATACGGGGATCGACGAGCAGTACTTC. It encodes CASSLYTGIDEQYF. The gene calls are TRBV27 and TRBJ2-7; D may be TRBD2 (5 bases). The CDR3 extends over 14 amino acids. Germline V CDR1 and CDR2: MNHEY, SMNVEV (reference sequence). Trimming stripped 1 base from V and 5 bases from J, with 12 bases between.